Sequencing of this T cell receptor (beta chain) was carried out in a study of graft-versus-host responses after intestinal transplantation. At the level of the study: For two to four years after anti-thymocyte globulin induction, all recipients took tacrolimus and steroids.

The study's findings and limits: Among recipient marrow samples, GvH clones were found; some appeared first in ileum or blood.

Using immunoSEQ multiplex PCR, the repertoire was profiled, and TCRdb retains in-frame clones only, with some absent. This sample carries around 120,000 clones, about 93% of them seen once, and the ten largest clones take approximately 0.11%. Germline CDR1 reads SGHAT; CDR2 reads FQNNGV. The junction had 6 bases not matched to a gene; V was cut back by 6 bases and J by 10 bases. The CDR3 is 13 residues long. This clone was detected once. The antigen is undetermined. J is TRBJ2-1 and V is TRBV11-2; the match to TRBD1 covers 10 bases. This TCR derives from a human donor who received an intestinal transplant. This specimen was unstimulated CD4+ T cells sorted from spleen or lymph node cells, taken before intestinal transplant. The CDR3 sequence: CASSRQGAGEQFF. As DNA, the CDR3 is TGTGCCAGCAGTAGACAGGGGGCAGGGGAGCAGTTCTTC.